Following are 4 T cell receptor beta chains from one sample sequenced in a study of radiation and T cells in renal cell carcinoma. Data came from immunoSEQ multiplex PCR; TCRdb stores just in-frame clones and leaves some out. The sample has approximately 120,000 clones, roughly 80% seen once. Time point indicated: baseline pretreatment blood. Treatment described: 15 Gy SBRT to primary tumor, nephrectomy 4 weeks later. The material was blood, obtained from a patient whose treatment included radiotherapy and nephrectomy. The source of these receptors is a woman aged 55-70 years with renal cell carcinoma.

The chain is built from TRBV6-5 and TRBJ2-5; 7 nucleotides line up with TRBD2. After removal of 4 bases from V and 7 bases from J, the junction contained 9 bases not matched to a gene. The CDR3 is 14 residues long. Germline loops: CDR1 MNHEY, CDR2 SVGAGI. CDR3 nucleotide sequence: TGTGCCAGCAGTTCTGGGCGCAGGGAGGGGACCCAGTACTTC. It codes for CASSSGRREGTQYF.

The V and J genes are TRBV5-5 and TRBJ1-1; the D gene is possibly TRBD1 (6 bases). Germline lookup yields CDR1 SGHKS and CDR2 YYEKEE (reference sequence). The CDR3 spans 15 residues. Trimming removed 1 base at V and 5 bases at J, with 15 bases between. CDR3 in amino acids: CASSLMGASGTEAFF. Written as DNA, the CDR3 is TGTGCCAGCAGCTTGATGGGGGCCTCAGGGACTGAAGCTTTCTTT.

J is TRBJ1-1 and V is TRBV7-9, with D maybe TRBD1 (6 bases). V lost 5 bases and J 0 bases, leaving 10 bases between the germline ends. This CDR3 contains 14 residues. The germline V gene encodes CDR1 SEHNR and CDR2 FQNEAQ (reference sequence). CDR3 nucleotides: TGTGCCAGCAGCCCCGGGACACTGAACACTGAAGCTTTCTTT. Amino acids: CASSPGTLNTEAFF.

The gene calls are TRBV9 and TRBJ2-5; D remains unclear. The CDR3 contains 15 residues. V shed 0 bases and J shed 4 bases, with 13 bases lying between them. CDR1 is SGDLS, CDR2 YYNGEE, per germline. CDR3 nucleotides: TGTGCCAGCAGCGTAGCTTTAAGGGCTGGAGAGACCCAGTACTTC. It specifies CASSVALRAGETQYF.